Each of the 24 T cell receptor beta chains below was sequenced from the same sample in a study of blood T cell repertoires in COVID-19. Method: immunoSEQ multiplex PCR; TCRdb's copy keeps in-frame clones and lacks some. The sample yields about 190,000 clones, about 85% seen once. The sequencing input was peripheral blood. These TCRs come from a man between 65 and 85 years old with active or convalescent COVID-19.

This clone occurred once. This chain connects TRBV24-1 to TRBJ2-3; 8 bases map to TRBD2. Germline V gene data show CDR1 as KGHDR and CDR2 as SFDVKD. The CDR3 extends over 17 amino acids. After removal of 3 bases from V and 6 bases from J, the junction contained 13 bases not matched to a gene. CDR3 amino acids: CATSDLASGLPTDTQYF. CDR3 coding DNA: TGTGCCACCAGTGATCTGGCTAGCGGGCTCCCGACCGATACGCAGTATTTT.

V gene TRBV5-1 combines with J gene TRBJ1-4; TRBD1 is a possible D gene (6 bases). The germline gives CDR1 SGHRS, CDR2 YFSETQ. CDR3 length equals 14 residues. The ends were cut back, 3 bases at V and 5 bases at J, with 11 bases in the middle. The CDR3 here is CASSSSGTNEKLFF. CDR3 DNA sequence: TGCGCCAGCAGCTCAAGCGGGACAAATGAAAAACTGTTTTTT.

The chain links TRBV7-9 to TRBJ2-5; 10 nucleotides agree with TRBD2. CDR1 and CDR2 from the germline V gene are SEHNR and FQNEAQ (reference sequence). This CDR3 is 18 amino acids long. Unmatched junction bases numbered 10, after V lost 2 bases and J lost 1 base. The chain's CDR3 is CASSLMGRLAGAQETQYF. As DNA, the CDR3 is TGTGCCAGCAGCTTAATGGGGAGACTAGCGGGCGCCCAAGAGACCCAGTACTTC.

V and J are TRBV4-3 and TRBJ1-1; 11 positions agree with TRBD1. This CDR3 comprises 14 residues. V was clipped by 3 bases and J by 5 bases; unmatched bases: 2. In germline, CDR1 is LGHNA, CDR2 YSLEER. The CDR3 nucleotides are TGCGCCAGCAGCCAGGACAGGGGGCTTACTGAAGCTTTCTTT. It is translated as CASSQDRGLTEAFF.

The chain couples TRBV5-8 to TRBJ1-5; TRBD1 matches at 11 bases. The CDR3 consists of 15 residues. After removal of 4 bases from V and 4 bases from J, the junction contained 4 bases not matched to a gene. Germline CDR1 is SGHTS and CDR2 is YDEGEE. CDR3 DNA sequence: TGTGCCAGCAGCCTGGGGACAGGGGGAAATCAGCCCCAGCATTTT. Translating it yields CASSLGTGGNQPQHF.

The chain carries TRBV2 and TRBJ2-5; possibly TRBD1 for D (5 bases). V dropped 2 bases and J dropped 5 bases, with 12 bases sitting between them. This CDR3 comprises 14 residues. The germline gives CDR1 SNHLY, CDR2 FYNNEI. The CDR3 spells CASSENSRGETQYF. DNA of the CDR3: TGTGCCAGCAGTGAAAATTCTAGGGGCGAGACCCAGTACTTC.

The chain is built from TRBV28 and TRBJ1-1; D remains ambiguous. V lost 5 bases to trimming and J lost 5 bases, with 6 bases between them. The CDR3 length is 11 residues. CDR1 is MDHEN, CDR2 SYDVKM, per germline. Here the CDR3 reads CASSLPTEAFF. The DNA of the CDR3 is TGTGCCAGCAGTCTACCTACTGAAGCTTTCTTT.

Remarks on this clone: This sample also contains other DNA sequences that code for the same CDR3. The rearrangement links TRBV20-1 to TRBJ1-3; D remains unclear. The CDR3 is 11 residues long. Germline-derived CDR1 and CDR2 are DFQATT and SNEGSKA (reference sequence). Trimming left V 6 bases short and J 1 base short, with 4 bases between. In nucleotides, the CDR3 is TGCAGTGCCCGTTCTGGAAACACCATATATTTT. It codes for CSARSGNTIYF.

Remarks on this clone: At the DNA level, this CDR3 is encoded by other sequences in the same sample as well. The chain employs TRBV28 and TRBJ1-5; D unclear. The CDR3 length is 12 residues. The V gene lost 4 bases and the J gene lost 7 bases, with 8 bases spanning the gap. The germline gives CDR1 MDHEN, CDR2 SYDVKM. CDR3 region: CASSSGSQPQHF. The CDR3 DNA follows: TGTGCCAGCAGTTCAGGAAGCCAGCCCCAGCATTTT. The entire variable domain, with the rest obtained from reference TRBV28 and TRBJ1-5, is as follows: DVKVTQSSRYLVKRTGEKVFLECVQDMDHENMFWYRQDPGLGLRLIYFSYDVKMKEKGDIPEGYSVSREKKERFSLILESASTNQTSMYLCASSSGSQPQHFGDGTRLSIL.

The rearrangement links TRBV7-8 to TRBJ1-4; D gene uncertain. The V gene's germline CDR1 is SGHVS and CDR2 FQNEAQ. The V end lost 5 bases, the J end lost 8 bases, and 12 bases lay between the germline ends. The CDR3 length is 13 residues. The CDR3 DNA reads TGTGCCAGCAGCCCAAGGACGGGGGAAAAACTGTTTTTT. The encoded protein is CASSPRTGEKLFF.

This chain joins TRBV12-3 or TRBV12-4 and TRBJ2-5, with 7 nucleotides matching TRBD2. With V trimmed by 6 bases and J by 4 bases, 2 bases remained unmatched. There are 12 residues in the CDR3. The CDR3 nucleotides read TGTGCCAGCAGCCCGGGGGGAGAGACCCAGTACTTC. Amino acid sequence: CASSPGGETQYF.

The J gene is TRBJ1-4, the V gene TRBV5-8; weak D call: TRBD1 (5 bases). CDR1 and CDR2 (germline): SGHTS, YDEGEE. V lost 3 bases and J 3 bases, leaving 21 bases between the germline ends. This CDR3 spans 18 amino acids. The CDR3 region is CASSSFLRRGLSNEKLFF. The CDR3 DNA reads as TGTGCCAGCAGCTCCTTTCTCCGAAGGGGTTTATCTAATGAAAAACTGTTTTTT.

The rearrangement uses TRBV11-2 and TRBJ1-5; D is uncertain. The CDR3 has 17 amino acids. V dropped 4 bases and J dropped 1 base, with 17 bases sitting between them. Germline CDR1 SGHAT, CDR2 FQNNGV. CDR3 in amino acids: CASSYNSIGGSNQPQHF. The CDR3 DNA reads TGTGCCAGCAGCTATAATTCAATCGGAGGGAGCAATCAGCCCCAGCATTTT.

The rearrangement uses TRBV6-5 and TRBJ1-6; 9 bases align to TRBD1. The germline V gene has CDR1 MNHEY and CDR2 SVGAGI. V lost 2 bases, J lost 10 bases, and 6 bases stayed unmatched. CDR3 length: 15 amino acids. As DNA, the CDR3 is TGTGCCAGCAGTTACACCGGGACAGGGCACTCACCCCTCCACTTT. Protein: CASSYTGTGHSPLHF.

The sample holds one count of this clone. The chain combines TRBV10-1 with TRBJ1-6; 7 bases line up with TRBD1. CDR1 is WNHNN, CDR2 SYGVQD, per germline (reference sequence). V gave up 5 bases and J gave up 5 bases; unmatched junction bases: 3. CDR3 length: 14 amino acids. CDR3 sequence reads: CASSSGQHNSPLHF. CDR3 nucleotides: TGCGCCAGCAGTTCGGGACAGCATAATTCACCCCTCCACTTT.

The chain uses TRBV11-3 and TRBJ2-6; maybe TRBD1 (5 bases). Between the trimmed V and J ends, which lost 1 base and 0 bases, there was a span of 16 bases. Germline V gene lookup returns CDR1 SGHNT and CDR2 YENEEA. This CDR3 spans 19 amino acids. In nucleotides, the CDR3 is TGTGCCAGCAGCTTAGTCAGGGTATGCTGGAGCTCTGGGGCCAACGTCCTGACTTTC. This sequence encodes CASSLVRVCWSSGANVLTF.

This chain links TRBV5-1 with TRBJ2-1; 8 bases match TRBD2. The V gene end was trimmed by 4 bases and the J gene end by 7 bases; junction bases not matched to a gene: 13. The CDR3 consists of 16 residues. Germline CDR1 is SGHRS and CDR2 is YFSETQ. CDR3: CASSPLGGVPRNEQFF. The CDR3 DNA reads TGCGCCAGCAGCCCCCTCGGGGGGGTCCCCCGAAATGAGCAGTTCTTC. The whole variable domain, remainder taken from reference TRBV5-1 and TRBJ2-1, is KAGVTQTPRYLIKTRGQQVTLSCSPISGHRSVSWYQQTPGQGLQFLFEYFSETQRNKGNFPGRFSGRQFSNSRSEMNVSTLELGDSALYLCASSPLGGVPRNEQFFGPGTRLTVL.

V and J are TRBV5-1 and TRBJ1-5, with 7 positions matching TRBD1. This CDR3 spans 13 amino acids. Trimming cost V 2 bases and J 10 bases; bases outside gene matches: 6. CDR1 and CDR2 from the germline V gene are SGHRS and YFSETQ. The CDR3 spells CASSFNTGDPQHF. The CDR3 nucleotides read TGCGCCAGCAGCTTTAATACAGGGGATCCCCAGCATTTT.

The chain combines TRBV5-1 with TRBJ1-5; no definite D call. Germline assignment: CDR1 SGHRS and CDR2 YFSETQ. V was pared by 4 bases and J by 0 bases, with 11 bases between. This CDR3 has 15 amino acids. The CDR3 loop is CASSLQDPSNQPQHF. CDR3 nucleotides: TGCGCCAGCAGCCTCCAGGATCCTAGCAATCAGCCCCAGCATTTT.

This clone was detected once. This chain uses TRBV10-1 with TRBJ2-5; possible D gene TRBD1, 5 bases. Trimming took off 6 bases at V and 4 bases at J, with 9 bases between the two ends. This CDR3 is 12 amino acids long. Per germline, CDR1 WNHNN and CDR2 SYGVQD (reference sequence). CDR3 sequence (DNA): TGCGCCAGCAGCAGGGATCGAGAGACCCAGTACTTC. Amino acid sequence: CASSRDRETQYF.

The rearrangement uses TRBV11-3 and TRBJ2-2, with D uncertain. In germline, CDR1 is SGHNT, CDR2 YENEEA. The CDR3 covers 12 residues. V lost 5 bases to trimming and J lost 5 bases, with 6 bases between them. The CDR3 nucleotides read TGTGCCAGCAGCCCCCGTACCGGGGAGCTGTTTTTT. It yields the protein CASSPRTGELFF.

This rearrangement joins TRBV10-2 to TRBJ2-5; 7 bases are shared with TRBD2. The CDR3 consists of 16 residues. In germline, CDR1 is WSHSY, CDR2 SAAADI. Germline trimming cut 1 base from V and 6 bases from J; bases unmatched to any gene: 11. Here the CDR3 reads CASSELGTTGRQTQYF. CDR3 nucleotides: TGCGCCAGCAGTGAGTTGGGGACTACCGGACGACAGACCCAGTACTTC.

CDR3 DNA sequence: TGTGCCAGCTCTAGCAGAAGCTCCTACAATGAGCAGTTCTTC. Protein product: CASSSRSSYNEQFF. The rearrangement uses TRBV18 and TRBJ2-1; D not certain. Germline-derived CDR1 and CDR2 are KGHSH and LQKENI. Trimming removed 6 bases from V and 0 bases from J, with 9 bases in between. This CDR3 is 14 amino acids long.

The chain links TRBV5-5 to TRBJ2-3, with 8 bases lining up with TRBD2. After removal of 2 bases from V and 4 bases from J, the junction contained 12 bases not matched to a gene. The CDR3 extends over 17 amino acids. Germline values: CDR1 SGHKS, CDR2 YYEKEE (reference sequence). CDR3 DNA: TGTGCCAGCAGCTTCAACACTATAGCGGGGTACGCAGATACGCAGTATTTT. This codes for CASSFNTIAGYADTQYF.